The 27 T cell receptor beta chains presented below share a single source sample, sequenced in a study of blood T cell repertoires in COVID-19. The table came from immunoSEQ multiplex PCR; TCRdb's copy has only in-frame clones and leaves some out. The sample holds about 180,000 clones, 70% to 85% seen once. The sample taken for sequencing was peripheral blood. The receptors come from an elderly woman with acute or convalescent COVID-19.

The V gene is TRBV2, the J gene TRBJ2-2; D is perhaps TRBD1 (5 bases). Trimming took off 7 bases at V and 5 bases at J, with 5 bases between the two ends. The CDR3 is made up of 11 amino acids. Germline loops: CDR1 SNHLY, CDR2 FYNNEI. CDR3 residues: CASTGTGELFF. The CDR3 nucleotides read TGTGCCAGCACAGGGACCGGGGAGCTGTTTTTT.

This rearrangement joins TRBV19 to TRBJ2-3; 11 bases match TRBD2. CDR1 is LNHDA and CDR2 is SQIVND in the germline V gene (reference sequence). V lost 5 bases to trimming and J lost 2 bases; unmatched junction nucleotides: 3. CDR3 length equals 15 residues. CDR3 coding DNA: TGTGCCAGTAGTCCGACTAGCGGGGCCACAGATACGCAGTATTTT. It encodes CASSPTSGATDTQYF.

The chain recombines TRBV7-2 with TRBJ2-3; tentative D call: TRBD2 (6 bases). Trimming cost V 6 bases and J 2 bases, with 15 bases left between them. The CDR3 extends over 15 amino acids. The germline CDR1 and CDR2 sequences are SGHTA and FQGNSA. The CDR3 DNA is TGTGCCAGCAGGCCCCCGGGACTCCCCACAGATACGCAGTATTTT. Encoded protein: CASRPPGLPTDTQYF.

J is TRBJ2-5 and V is TRBV7-9; D unresolved. This CDR3 comprises 11 residues. Trimming cost V 5 bases and J 7 bases, with 8 bases left between them. The V gene's germline CDR1 is SEHNR and CDR2 FQNEAQ (reference sequence). CDR3 coding DNA: TGTGCCAGCAGCCCCGGCGGGACCCAGTACTTC. Translating gives CASSPGGTQYF. Based on the CDR3 plus reference TRBV7-9 and TRBJ2-5, the full variable domain is DTGVSQNPRHKITKRGQNVTFRCDPISEHNRLYWYRQTLGQGPEFLTYFQNEAQLEKSRLLSDRFSAERPKGSFSTLEIQRTEQGDSAMYLCASSPGGTQYFGPGTRLLVL.

The chain has TRBV6-7 and TRBJ2-7; D might be TRBD1 (6 bases). TRBV6-7 counts as an open reading frame of uncertain function. V dropped 0 bases and J dropped 4 bases, with 7 bases sitting between them. There are 13 residues in the CDR3. CDR3 region: CASSYSGQYEQYF. CDR3 nucleotides: TGTGCCAGCAGTTACTCGGGACAATACGAGCAGTACTTC.

This rearrangement joins TRBV2 to TRBJ1-4, with 12 bases fitting TRBD1. The junction had 7 bases not matched to a gene; V was cut back by 8 bases and J by 3 bases. The CDR3 has 16 amino acids. CDR1 SNHLY and CDR2 FYNNEI come from the germline V gene. This CDR3 is CASRTGTGGANEKLFF. Written as DNA, the CDR3 is TGTGCCAGCCGAACCGGGACAGGGGGCGCTAATGAAAAACTGTTTTTT.

The V and J genes are TRBV7-6 and TRBJ1-5, with TRBD1 as a possible D gene (6 bases). This CDR3 has 13 residues. V lost 8 bases to trimming and J lost 1 base, with 9 bases between them. CDR1 and CDR2 (germline): SGHVS, FNYEAQ. The CDR3 protein is CASAGDSNQPQHF. CDR3 DNA sequence: TGTGCCAGCGCAGGGGACAGCAATCAGCCCCAGCATTTT.

Note on this clone: The sample carries other DNA sequences with the same CDR3. V and J are TRBV7-9 and TRBJ2-7; 7 bases are shared with TRBD2. The length of the CDR3 is 14 residues. V trimming: 3 bases; J trimming: 1 base; junction bases outside the gene matches: 3. The germline CDR1 and CDR2 sequences are SEHNR and FQNEAQ (reference sequence). CDR3 DNA sequence: TGTGCCAGCAGCTTGGGAGGGGCATCCTACGAGCAGTACTTC. This sequence encodes CASSLGGASYEQYF. The variable domain in full, with the rest retrieved from reference TRBV7-9 and TRBJ2-7, is DTGVSQNPRHKITKRGQNVTFRCDPISEHNRLYWYRQTLGQGPEFLTYFQNEAQLEKSRLLSDRFSAERPKGSFSTLEIQRTEQGDSAMYLCASSLGGASYEQYFGPGTRLTVT.

V gene TRBV7-2 combines with J gene TRBJ1-5, with a tentative D call TRBD1 (5 bases). Germline-derived CDR1 and CDR2 are SGHTA and FQGNSA. V lost 8 bases and J 8 bases, leaving 13 bases between the germline ends. The CDR3 is made up of 12 amino acids. CDR3 bases: TGTGCCAGCGGGGAGGGGTTGGAGCCCCAGCATTTT. The encoded protein is CASGEGLEPQHF.

The table lists this clone with a few counts. The CDR3 DNA follows: TGTGCCAGCAGCCAAGGACAGGGGGATTACACTGAAGCTTTCTTT. Its protein is CASSQGQGDYTEAFF. The chain has TRBV7-9 and TRBJ1-1, with 10 nucleotides matching TRBD1. This CDR3 has 15 residues. Trimming at V came to 5 bases and at J to 3 bases, leaving 6 bases not matched to a gene. The V gene's germline CDR1 is SEHNR and CDR2 FQNEAQ (reference sequence).

The chain recombines TRBV27 with TRBJ2-5; TRBD2 matches 7 bases. The CDR3 length is 14 residues. Germline CDR1 MNHEY, CDR2 SMNVEV (reference sequence). Trimming took 6 bases from V and 4 from J; bases not matched to a gene: 8. The CDR3 DNA sequence: TGTGCCAGCAGGACATCCGGGACTATAGAGACCCAGTACTTC. Translated: CASRTSGTIETQYF.

The chain couples TRBV10-3 to TRBJ1-4, with D unclear. There are 15 residues in the CDR3. Trimming removed 0 bases from V and 2 bases from J, with 7 bases in between. Germline V gene data show CDR1 as ENHRY and CDR2 as SYGVKD. This chain's CDR3 is CAISESGSTNEKLFF. The CDR3 nucleotides read TGTGCCATCAGTGAGTCAGGGAGTACTAATGAAAAACTGTTTTTT.

The genes are TRBV7-2 and TRBJ2-5; TRBD2 aligns across 7 bases. Looked up from germline, CDR1 is SGHTA and CDR2 is FQGNSA. This CDR3 is built from 15 residues. V dropped 2 bases and J dropped 2; count of bases not matched to a gene: 5. CDR3 coding DNA: TGTGCCAGCAGCTTACTAGCGGCGTTACAAGAGACCCAGTACTTC. As protein: CASSLLAALQETQYF. Using reference TRBV7-2 and TRBJ2-5 for the parts outside the CDR3, the full variable domain is GAGVSQSPSNKVTEKGKDVELRCDPISGHTALYWYRQSLGQGLEFLIYFQGNSAPDKSGLPSDRFSAERTGGSVSTLTIQRTQQEDSAVYLCASSLLAALQETQYFGPGTRLLVL.

The chain joins TRBV2 to TRBJ1-1; the D is unclear. The CDR3 consists of 15 residues. Trimming left V 6 bases short and J 2 bases short, with 16 bases between. Per the germline V gene, CDR1 is SNHLY and CDR2 is FYNNEI. The CDR3 protein is CASSRTGKRNTEAFF. Here the CDR3 DNA reads TGTGCCAGCAGCCGGACGGGAAAAAGAAACACTGAAGCTTTCTTT.

Only a few counts were recorded for this clone. The chain carries TRBV11-2 and TRBJ2-7; no definite D call. Germline values: CDR1 SGHAT, CDR2 FQNNGV. Trimming left V 5 bases short and J 0 bases short, with 2 bases between. The CDR3 extends over 11 amino acids. The chain's CDR3 is CASSRSYEQYF. The CDR3, as DNA: TGTGCCAGCAGCCGCTCCTACGAGCAGTACTTC.

The chain has TRBV9 and TRBJ2-5, with 8 bases aligning to TRBD2. Trimming cost V 0 bases and J 1 base; bases outside gene matches: 2. CDR1 is SGDLS, CDR2 YYNGEE, per germline. CDR3 size: 15 residues. The CDR3 reads CASSVARGVQETQYF. The CDR3 nucleotides are TGTGCCAGCAGCGTAGCGCGGGGGGTCCAAGAGACCCAGTACTTC.

The table lists this clone with a count of one. The chain is built from TRBV7-8 and TRBJ1-5, with D unclear. V shed 2 bases and J shed 7 bases, with 15 bases lying between them. The germline gives CDR1 SGHVS, CDR2 FQNEAQ. The CDR3 runs to 15 residues. The chain's CDR3 is CASSLSGLIGQPQHF. The CDR3 nucleotides are TGTGCCAGCAGCTTATCCGGTCTAATCGGGCAGCCCCAGCATTTT.

The chain carries TRBV5-1 and TRBJ1-6, with D possibly being TRBD1 (5 bases). CDR3 length: 14 amino acids. Trimming took off 4 bases at V and 9 bases at J, with 14 bases between the two ends. Germline CDR1 is SGHRS and CDR2 is YFSETQ. CDR3: CASSPLDRGSPLHF. The CDR3 DNA is TGCGCCAGCAGCCCTCTAGACAGAGGTTCACCCCTCCACTTT.

The V call is TRBV29-1, the J call TRBJ1-5; tentative D call: TRBD1 (6 bases). V shed 2 bases and J shed 4 bases, with 9 bases lying between them. The CDR3 is 13 residues long. Germline V gene data show CDR1 as SQVTM and CDR2 as ANQGSEA. CDR3 sequence reads: CSVETGRNQPQHF. DNA for the CDR3: TGCAGCGTTGAAACAGGGCGAAATCAGCCCCAGCATTTT.

The V and J genes are TRBV5-4 and TRBJ2-7; TRBD1 is a possible D gene (5 bases). From germline, CDR1 is SGHNT and CDR2 YYREEE (reference sequence). This CDR3 is 15 amino acids long. V was shortened by 0 bases and J by 3 bases, with 13 bases between the two germline ends. The DNA of the CDR3 is TGTGCCAGCAGCTTGGAGGGGCAAATAGGCTACGAGCAGTACTTC. As protein: CASSLEGQIGYEQYF.

The chain carries TRBV2 and TRBJ2-2; 7 bases line up with TRBD2. Per germline, CDR1 SNHLY and CDR2 FYNNEI. V lost 6 bases, J lost 3 bases, and 16 bases stayed unmatched. This CDR3 has 18 residues. The CDR3 DNA follows: TGTGCCAGCAGGGACAAGATTGAGGGAGGGCCGTACACCGGGGAGCTGTTTTTT. Residues: CASRDKIEGGPYTGELFF.

This clone is a singleton in its sample. The chain joins TRBV7-7 to TRBJ2-1; D is possibly TRBD1 (6 bases). The CDR3 totals 15 residues. Germline loops: CDR1 SSHAT, CDR2 FNYEAQ (reference sequence). V was shortened by 2 bases and J by 7 bases, with 15 bases between the two germline ends. This chain's CDR3 is CASSLSLGGKNEQFF. Written as DNA, the CDR3 is TGTGCCAGCAGCTTATCCCTAGGGGGAAAAAATGAGCAGTTCTTC.

The V call is TRBV19, the J call TRBJ2-6; 9 bases align to TRBD1. The CDR3 totals 18 residues. V lost 2 bases and J lost 0; bases outside the gene matches: 5. Germline CDR1 LNHDA, CDR2 SQIVND (reference sequence). CDR3 DNA: TGTGCCAGTAGTATACAGGGACAGGGCCTCTCTGGGGCCAACGTCCTGACTTTC. This sequence encodes CASSIQGQGLSGANVLTF.

This chain joins TRBV29-1 and TRBJ1-1, with TRBD1 matching 7 bases. V lost 5 bases to trimming and J lost 8 bases; unmatched junction nucleotides: 11. CDR1 SQVTM and CDR2 ANQGSEA come from the germline V gene. This CDR3 comprises 13 residues. CDR3 sequence: CSVTGTVGVEAFF. Written as DNA, the CDR3 is TGCAGCGTTACTGGGACAGTAGGGGTCGAAGCTTTCTTT.

V is TRBV15 and J is TRBJ2-5; D call uncertain. The CDR3 length is 13 residues. Trimming left V 0 bases short and J 4 bases short, with 6 bases between. Germline CDR1 LNHNV, CDR2 YYDKDF (reference sequence). The CDR3 region is CATSRDQVETQYF. Here the CDR3 DNA reads TGTGCCACCAGCAGAGATCAGGTAGAGACCCAGTACTTC.

Regarding this clone: Different DNA sequences within this sample yield the same CDR3. The chain has TRBV24-1 and TRBJ2-5, with D perhaps matching TRBD1 (6 bases). V lost 4 bases to trimming and J lost 5 bases, with 13 bases between them. The CDR3 length is 14 residues. Germline assignment: CDR1 KGHDR and CDR2 SFDVKD. Here the CDR3 DNA reads TGTGCCACCAGTGAGGCAGGAGGACAGGAGACCCAGTACTTC. Its protein product is CATSEAGGQETQYF.

V is TRBV7-9 and J is TRBJ2-5, with 8 bases aligning to TRBD2. The CDR3 length is 14 residues. Germline assignment: CDR1 SEHNR and CDR2 FQNEAQ (reference sequence). Trimming at V came to 3 bases and at J to 4 bases, leaving 4 bases not matched to a gene. The CDR3 loop is CASSFQGLGETQYF. As DNA, the CDR3 is TGTGCCAGCAGCTTCCAGGGACTAGGAGAGACCCAGTACTTC.